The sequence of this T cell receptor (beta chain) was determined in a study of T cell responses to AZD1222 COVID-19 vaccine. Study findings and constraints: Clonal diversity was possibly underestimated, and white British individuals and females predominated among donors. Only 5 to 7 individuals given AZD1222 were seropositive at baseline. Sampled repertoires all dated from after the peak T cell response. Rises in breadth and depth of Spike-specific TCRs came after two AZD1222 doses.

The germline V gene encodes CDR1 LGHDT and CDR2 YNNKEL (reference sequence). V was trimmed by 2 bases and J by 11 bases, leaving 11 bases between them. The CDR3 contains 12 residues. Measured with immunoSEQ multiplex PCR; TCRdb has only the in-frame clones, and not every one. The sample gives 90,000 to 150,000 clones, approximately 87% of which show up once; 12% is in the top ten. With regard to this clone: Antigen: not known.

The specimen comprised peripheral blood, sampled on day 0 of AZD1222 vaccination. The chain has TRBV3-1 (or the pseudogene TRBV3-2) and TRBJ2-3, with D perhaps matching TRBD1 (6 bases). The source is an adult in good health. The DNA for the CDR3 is TGTGCCAGCAGCCAACGGCAGGGGATGCAGTATTTT. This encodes CASSQRQGMQYF.